This T cell receptor (beta chain) was observed in a study of metastatic and nonmetastatic thyroid tumors. Study at large: Comparison of repertoires was carried out across blood and tumor or nodule tissue from malignant and benign thyroid patients.

Patients underwent thyroid surgery, and none had received any treatment before it. Study results and caveats: Versus benign nodules, malignant thyroid tumors reportedly had significantly higher TCR beta diversity, in blood and tumor.

This clone occurred many times. The target antigen is unknown. Germline CDR1 DFQATT, CDR2 SNEGSKA (reference sequence). J gave up 1 base and V 5 bases, and 6 bases lay outside the gene matches. The CDR3 has 16 residues. In the study's own analysis: Using the CDR3 differences seen across clinicopathological groups, the authors built a distant-metastasis classifier for papillary thyroid cancer, which was meant to discriminate distant-metastatic patients. TCRdb re-clonotyped the PCR reads via MiXCR. Clone size and V and J calls follow TCRdb, not the original study. The table has approximately 32,000 clones, 20% to 25% seen once.

This receptor was obtained from a male donor with papillary thyroid cancer or a benign thyroid nodule (not recorded which). Some clones in this sample may be carry-over from other donors' samples. V gene TRBV20-1 combines with J gene TRBJ2-1, with 12 bases aligning to TRBD2. Sequencing used tumor tissue. CDR3 sequence reads: CSASLTSGRSYNEQFF. The CDR3 coding sequence is TGCAGTGCTTCCCTAACTAGCGGGAGGTCCTACAATGAGCAGTTCTTC.